These T cell receptor beta chains were read from a single sample in a study of cytomegalovirus exposure and HLA in healthy donors. Profiled with immunoSEQ multiplex PCR; TCRdb holds only in-frame clones, not every one. The sample carries 150,000 to 200,000 clones, approximately 79% recorded once. Sample: PBMCs. The source of these receptors is a woman aged 45 to 65 in good health and CMV-seropositive. Both conserved end residues are part of each CDR3. D genes are given only for firm matches. The size of a clone is reported for some rows only, either as once, few or many, or as a class for expanded clones.

clone_size,v_call,d_call,j_call,cdr3_aa
NA,TRBV28,TRBD1,TRBJ1-6,CASKGQGAYNSPLHF
NA,TRBV7-2,TRBD2,TRBJ2-1,CASTKREGRDEQFF
few,TRBV19,NA,TRBJ2-7,CASSSGGTAGSFYEQYF
NA,TRBV5-4,TRBD2,TRBJ2-7,CASSLGGSLYEQYF
NA,TRBV5-1,NA,TRBJ2-1,CASSLSRVGNEQFF
NA,TRBV28,TRBD2,TRBJ2-5,CASSLPSGGQETQYF
once,TRBV2,NA,TRBJ2-1,CASSEASALGEQFF
NA,TRBV28,TRBD1,TRBJ1-5,CASSLYPTGLGPQHF
NA,TRBV27,NA,TRBJ1-1,CASSSSGSTEAFF
NA,TRBV2,NA,TRBJ2-5,CASSVLGRGTQYF
NA,TRBV5-1,NA,TRBJ1-2,CASSLIGGDGYTF
NA,TRBV19,NA,TRBJ1-5,CASTGKHSNQPQHF
NA,TRBV6-5,NA,TRBJ2-4,CASSPEGGGENIQYF
NA,TRBV11-3,NA,TRBJ2-7,CASSLKRGSGEQYF
NA,TRBV5-6,NA,TRBJ1-2,CASSSPQSLLIYGYTF
NA,TRBV10-3,TRBD2,TRBJ2-2,CAIRLAGGRTGELFF
once,TRBV15,TRBD2,TRBJ2-5,CATSRGLAGGGQETQYF
NA,TRBV6-5,NA,TRBJ2-1,CASSSSGDRSNEQFF
once,TRBV28,NA,TRBJ1-2,CASSRGGTDYGYTF
NA,TRBV9,TRBD1,TRBJ1-4,CASSVGPGGLREKLFF
NA,TRBV18,NA,TRBJ1-2,CASSPSQEANYGYTF
NA,TRBV5-1,NA,TRBJ2-7,CASSLEQTTYEQYF
NA,TRBV2,NA,TRBJ2-3,CASKVGVGTDTQYF